These T cell receptor beta chains were read from a single sample in a study of a mutant IDH1 vaccine in newly diagnosed glioma. Some clones are missing from TCRdb's copy, which holds only in-frame ones; the method was immunoSEQ multiplex PCR. The sample gives some 37,000 clones, 75% to 85% of which show up once; around 5.2% is in the top ten. These receptors' antigens are unknown. Sequencing used PBMCs, obtained from a glioma patient whose treatment included an IDH1 peptide vaccine. Receptor source: a man aged 35 to 55 with glioma. Both conserved end residues are part of each CDR3. A D gene is named only where the DNA matches it firmly. A row's size may be missing; if present it is once, few, many or a size class.

abundance | j_gene | v_gene | d_gene | CDR3aa | CDR3nt
- | TRBJ2-1 | TRBV7-9 | - | CASSGYNEQFF | TGTGCCAGCAGCGGATACAATGAGCAGTTCTTC
- | TRBJ1-2 | TRBV7-2 | - | CASSPDINYGYTF | TGTGCCAGCAGCCCCGACATTAACTATGGCTACACCTTC
- | TRBJ2-3 | TRBV4-2 | - | CASRDPNTDTQYF | TGTGCCAGCAGAGACCCGAACACAGATACGCAGTATTTT
- | TRBJ1-1 | TRBV11-1 | - | CASSLEGTGYQAFF | TGTGCCAGCAGCTTAGAGGGAACAGGGTATCAAGCTTTCTTT
few | TRBJ2-2 | TRBV5-4 | - | CASSYLGSRELFF | TGTGCCAGCAGCTATCTAGGCTCCCGGGAGCTGTTTTTT
- | TRBJ2-2 | TRBV2 | - | CASSGNRAGTGELFF | TGTGCCAGCAGTGGAAACAGGGCGGGCACCGGGGAGCTGTTTTTT
- | TRBJ1-1 | TRBV7-8 | - | CASLTPFTEAFF | TGTGCCAGCTTAACACCATTCACTGAAGCTTTCTTT
- | TRBJ1-6 | TRBV30 | TRBD1 | CASGQGPSSYNSPLHF | TGTGCCTCGGGACAGGGGCCGAGCTCCTATAATTCACCCCTCCACTTT
- | TRBJ2-2 | TRBV5-1 | - | CASSFQGTGELFF | TGCGCCAGCAGCTTTCAGGGAACCGGGGAGCTGTTTTTT
- | TRBJ2-5 | TRBV2 | - | CASRGVSETQYF | TGTGCCAGCAGGGGGGTTAGTGAGACCCAGTACTTC
- | TRBJ2-7 | TRBV6-1 | TRBD2 | CASSEDGGGAAYEQYF | TGTGCCAGCAGTGAAGACGGCGGGGGGGCCGCCTACGAGCAGTACTTC
- | TRBJ1-4 | TRBV7-9 | - | CASSSRGGVVEKLFF | TGTGCCAGCAGCTCCCGAGGGGGGGTCGTGGAAAAACTGTTTTTT
- | TRBJ2-1 | TRBV2 | TRBD2 | CASSEAQAGVLFF | TGTGCCAGCAGTGAAGCGCAAGCGGGGGTTCTGTTCTTC
- | TRBJ1-4 | TRBV18 | - | CASSRVTNEKLFF | TGTGCCAGCTCAAGAGTAACTAATGAAAAACTGTTTTTT
- | TRBJ1-1 | TRBV5-4 | TRBD1 | CASSADRSAEAFF | TGTGCCAGCAGCGCGGACAGGTCAGCTGAAGCTTTCTTT
few | TRBJ1-5 | TRBV5-4 | - | CASSFWGQGGDQPQHF | TGTGCCAGCAGCTTCTGGGGCCAAGGGGGGGATCAGCCCCAGCATTTT
- | TRBJ1-6 | TRBV4-2 | - | CASSVRGGGAYNSPLHF | TGTGCCAGCAGCGTCCGGGGGGGTGGGGCCTATAATTCACCCCTCCACTTT
- | TRBJ1-2 | TRBV9 | - | CASSPPGQHYGYTF | TGTGCCAGCAGCCCCCCCGGGCAGCACTATGGCTACACCTTC
few | TRBJ2-7 | TRBV6-4 | - | CASSQSRGPDYEQYF | TGTGCCAGCAGCCAATCCAGGGGTCCTGACTACGAGCAGTACTTC
few | TRBJ1-5 | TRBV6-5 | - | CASSTTRGYQPQHF | TGTGCCAGCAGTACCACAAGGGGTTATCAGCCCCAGCATTTT
- | TRBJ2-7 | TRBV6-1 | - | CASTLTGGEQYF | TGTGCCAGCACTCTAACTGGGGGCGAGCAGTACTTC
- | TRBJ1-5 | TRBV15 | - | CATSSARGNQPQHF | TGTGCCACCAGCAGTGCACGGGGCAATCAGCCCCAGCATTTT
- | TRBJ2-7 | TRBV9 | - | CASSPPFGRGFEQYF | TGTGCCAGCAGCCCCCCATTTGGGCGGGGTTTCGAGCAGTACTTC
- | TRBJ1-3 | TRBV30 | - | CAWSSGNTIYF | TGTGCCTGGAGCTCTGGAAACACCATATATTTT
- | TRBJ1-2 | TRBV7-9 | - | CASSSPGYGYTF | TGTGCCAGCAGCTCCCCAGGTTATGGCTACACCTTC
once | TRBJ1-2 | TRBV29-1 | - | CSVEERGYGYTF | TGCAGCGTTGAAGAACGGGGTTATGGCTACACCTTC
- | TRBJ2-6 | TRBV7-8 | - | CASSLALLSGANVLTF | TGTGCCAGCAGCTTAGCGCTCCTCTCTGGGGCCAACGTCCTGACTTTC
- | TRBJ2-1 | TRBV7-9 | - | CASSLTQKENNEQFF | TGTGCCAGCAGCTTAACCCAAAAGGAGAACAATGAGCAGTTCTTC
few | TRBJ1-6 | TRBV7-9 | - | CASSLDSRQNSPLHF | TGTGCCAGCAGCTTAGACAGTAGACAAAATTCACCCCTCCACTTT
- | TRBJ2-3 | TRBV5-6 | - | CASSLGLQPTDTQYF | TGTGCCAGCAGCTTGGGCCTACAACCCACAGATACGCAGTATTTT
- | TRBJ1-5 | TRBV30 | TRBD1 | CAWGGQNSNQPQHF | TGTGCCTGGGGGGGACAGAATAGCAATCAGCCCCAGCATTTT